This record looks at one T cell receptor beta chain sequence and its context. Its antigen is still unknown. The sample is drawn from a study of vaccination and CD4 T cells after COVID-19. About the study: Typically, post-vaccine samples were obtained a median 72 days after dose two, within a range of 14 to 241.

V lost 5 bases to trimming and J lost 5 bases, with 16 bases between them. CDR3 length: 14 residues. Germline lookup yields CDR1 MNHNS and CDR2 SASEGT. Study-wide findings and caveats: A nonsignificant median increase from 21 to 38 SARS-CoV-2-reactive clonotypes was observed. Among reactive clones from convalescent patients, a median around 90% appeared only post-vaccination.

A single record per CDR3 protein comes from TCRdb applying MiXCR to the PCR reads. Here the sample spans approximately 21,000 distinct CDR3 sequences, about 58% being singletons. The clonotype was recovered from a human donor who had recovered from COVID-19. The genes are TRBV6-1 and TRBJ2-7, with D possibly being TRBD1 or TRBD2 (5 bases each). Sample: CD4+ T cells from blood, taken before SARS-CoV-2 vaccination. The CDR3 DNA sequence: TGTGCCAGCAGTATGACTGGGGGAAGACACGAGCAGTACTTC. This sequence encodes CASSMTGGRHEQYF.